This T cell receptor beta chain was identified in a study of metastatic and nonmetastatic thyroid tumors. Germline lookup yields CDR1 MGHRA and CDR2 YSYEKL. The V gene lost 1 base and the J gene lost 8 bases, with 15 bases spanning the gap. The CDR3 has 15 residues. This clone appeared many times. TCRdb re-analyzed the PCR reads through MiXCR. The table includes approximately 32,000 clones, around 16% detected once. All patients were untreated before thyroid surgery. This sequence joins TRBV4-1 and TRBJ2-1, with D possibly being TRBD2 (6 bases). Sequencing input: blood. This receptor was taken from a male donor with papillary thyroid cancer or a benign thyroid nodule (not recorded which). Some clones in this sample may be carry-over from other donors' samples. CDR3 bases: TGCGCCAGCAGCCAAGGTGGTCTAGCGTTCCATGAGCAGTTCTTC. This codes for CASSQGGLAFHEQFF.